This T cell receptor (beta chain) originates from a study of T cell repertoires in cytomegalovirus infection. Whole-study context: Public TCR beta signatures were indicative of both CMV infection and a matching HLA type.

TCRdb re-called the reads through MiXCR, storing one row per CDR3 protein. The table has tens of thousands of distinct CDR3 sequences, about 24% seen once. Study-level results: Dominating the ex vivo response were HLA-C-restricted CMV-specific TCR beta clonotypes. CMV carriers with the relevant HLA were identified by cumulative public TCR beta family frequency.

This clonotype was observed at least ten times. Its antigen is as yet unknown. The starting material was CD8+ T cells from cultured PBMCs, obtained from culture after CMV antigen stimulation. This TCR was recovered from a human donor in good health (CMV status not recorded). Some clones in this sample may be carry-over from other donors' samples.

Here the CDR3 DNA reads TGTGCCAGCAGCTCGGACCTGGGTGCCACTGAAGCTTTCTTT. Translating it yields CASSSDLGATEAFF. This rearrangement joins TRBV7-9 to TRBJ1-1; no definite D call. Germline assignment: CDR1 SEHNR and CDR2 FQNEAQ (reference sequence). The CDR3 totals 14 residues. With 4 bases removed from V and 4 bases from J, the gap between germline ends came to 13 bases.